These 19 T cell receptor beta chains were all obtained from the same sample, sequenced in a study of T-cell reconstitution after alpha-beta-depleted transplantation in children. Preparation of the TCRbeta library involved a method that used unique molecular identifiers. From the PCR reads, TCRdb called clonotypes with MiXCR, one entry per CDR3 protein. The sample shows about 200,000 distinct CDR3 sequences, roughly 6.6% of them seen only once. This material consisted of PBMCs, taken before TCRalphabeta/CD19-depleted stem cell transplant. The receptors derive from a boy between 2 and 10 years old with acute lymphoblastic leukemia, due to receive a stem cell transplant.

This clonotype was counted ten times or more. CDR3 bases: TGCAGCGTTGCTCCTTCGGAGGAGACCCAGTACTTC. Translated, it gives CSVAPSEETQYF. The chain employs TRBV29-1 and TRBJ2-5; D ambiguous. Germline values: CDR1 SQVTM, CDR2 ANQGSEA. The V end lost 4 bases, the J end lost 5 bases, and 11 bases lay between the germline ends. The CDR3 loop spans 12 amino acids.

This clonotype was observed a few times. The DNA of the CDR3 is TGTGCCAGCAGCCTTGTTGGGAGGGAAGAAGAGCAGTTCTTC. Residues: CASSLVGREEEQFF. The chain employs TRBV11-3 and TRBJ2-1; 7 bases align to TRBD2. Per the germline V gene, CDR1 is SGHNT and CDR2 is YENEEA. There are 14 residues in the CDR3. Trimming took 5 bases from V and 10 from J; bases not matched to a gene: 11.

This clonotype has ten or more counts. The V call is TRBV29-1, the J call TRBJ2-2; 10 bases are a match to TRBD1. Germline CDR1 and CDR2: SQVTM and ANQGSEA. This CDR3 has 14 amino acids. V lost 6 bases, J lost 5 bases, and 6 bases stayed unmatched. CDR3 loop: CSVRQGAATGELFF. The CDR3 DNA reads as TGCAGCGTCCGACAGGGGGCGGCAACCGGGGAGCTGTTTTTT.

This clonotype has just a few counts. The CDR3 coding sequence is TGTGCCAGCAGATTAAGGAGGGATAGCAATCAGCCCCAGCATTTT. Translation: CASRLRRDSNQPQHF. V is TRBV6-5 and J is TRBJ1-5; no clear D gene. Germline-derived CDR1 and CDR2 are MNHEY and SVGAGI. V lost 6 bases to trimming and J lost 0 bases, with 12 bases between them. This CDR3 comprises 15 residues.

This clonotype was seen many times. The rearrangement joins TRBV29-1 to TRBJ1-2, with D uncertain. The CDR3 totals 12 residues. The V end lost 7 bases, the J end lost 7 bases, and 16 bases lay between the germline ends. CDR1 and CDR2 (germline): SQVTM, ANQGSEA. The CDR3 region has the DNA TGCAGCGCTAAAATCCGGACCGGTGGCTACACCTTC. Translating it yields CSAKIRTGGYTF.

This clonotype was seen many times. The chain combines TRBV24-1 with TRBJ2-1; TRBD2 matches at 9 bases. Losses at the gene ends were 4 bases for V and 15 bases for J; bases not matched to a gene: 6. CDR1 and CDR2 (germline): KGHDR, SFDVKD. There are 12 residues in the CDR3. The CDR3 nucleotides are TGTGCCACCAGTGACTACGGACTAGCGTCGTTCTTC. It is translated as CATSDYGLASFF.

This clonotype was detected only a few times. V gene TRBV5-1 combines with J gene TRBJ2-2, with 7 bases that match TRBD2. J was trimmed by 9 bases and V by 1 base; bases with no gene match: 6. Germline lookup yields CDR1 SGHRS and CDR2 YFSETQ. CDR3 size: 14 residues. The DNA for the CDR3 is TGCGCCAGCAGCTTGCGGGGGGATGACCGGGAGCTGTTTTTT. This codes for CASSLRGDDRELFF.

The chain has TRBV7-9 and TRBJ1-1, with 7 bases lining up with TRBD1. The germline V gene has CDR1 SEHNR and CDR2 FQNEAQ (reference sequence). The CDR3 runs to 16 residues. The trim removed 9 bases at V and 0 bases at J, leaving 13 bases unmatched. The CDR3, as DNA: TGTGCCAGTGAACTAACGACAGGGCGAATGAACACTGAAGCTTTCTTT. This sequence encodes CASELTTGRMNTEAFF.

This clonotype has at least ten counts. The chain uses TRBV28 and TRBJ2-7, with 11 positions matching TRBD2. Per the germline V gene, CDR1 is MDHEN and CDR2 is SYDVKM. With V trimmed by 5 bases and J by 6 bases, 12 bases remained unmatched. The CDR3 has 16 residues. The CDR3 DNA reads as TGTGCCAGCAGTATGAGGACTAGCGGGTATGAGACCGAGCAGTACTTC. This encodes CASSMRTSGYETEQYF.

In its sample, this clonotype was seen a few times. The rearrangement joins TRBV11-1 to TRBJ2-7, with 9 positions matching TRBD1. CDR1 and CDR2 (germline): SGHAT, FQDESV (reference sequence). Germline trimming cut 4 bases from V and 2 bases from J; bases unmatched to any gene: 15. This CDR3 comprises 18 residues. CDR3 sequence (DNA): TGTGCCAGCAGCTCGGACAGGGGCGATTCGAGGTCGCCCTACGAGCAGTACTTC. This translates into CASSSDRGDSRSPYEQYF.

The chain is built from TRBV6-4 and TRBJ2-4; 8 bases line up with TRBD1. Germline-derived CDR1 and CDR2 are MRHNA and SNTAGT. With V trimmed by 3 bases and J by 8 bases, 12 bases remained unmatched. The CDR3 contains 16 residues. Written as DNA, the CDR3 is TGTGCCAGCAGTGAAAGCGGAGGACAGGGAATCGACATTCAGTACTTC. This gives the protein CASSESGGQGIDIQYF.

There are many counts of this clonotype. This chain links TRBV4-1 with TRBJ1-5; D gene ambiguous. Trimming shortened V by 0 bases and J by 0 bases, and 9 bases separated the two germline ends. Germline V CDR1 and CDR2: MGHRA, YSYEKL. This CDR3 comprises 16 residues. DNA of the CDR3: TGCGCCAGCAGCCAAGAAACGGTGTATAGCAATCAGCCCCAGCATTTT. Protein: CASSQETVYSNQPQHF.

In its sample, this clonotype was seen many times. The V gene is TRBV29-1, the J gene TRBJ1-2; D gene uncertain. Trimming cost V 7 bases and J 1 base, with 16 bases left between them. The CDR3 loop spans 14 amino acids. The germline V gene has CDR1 SQVTM and CDR2 ANQGSEA. The CDR3 region is CSASSEEINYGYTF. CDR3 nucleotides: TGCAGCGCTTCCTCTGAGGAAATTAACTATGGCTACACCTTC. Filled out from reference TRBV29-1 and TRBJ1-2, the complete variable domain reads SAVISQKPSRDICQRGTSLTIQCQVDSQVTMMFWYRQQPGQSLTLIATANQGSEATYESGFVIDKFPISRPNLTFSTLTVSNMSPEDSSIYLCSASSEEINYGYTFGSGTRLTVV.

This clonotype came up many times. The J gene is TRBJ2-4, the V gene TRBV28, with a possible D match to TRBD1 (6 bases). This CDR3 has 14 residues. V was trimmed by 5 bases and J by 4 bases, leaving 12 bases between them. CDR1 is MDHEN, CDR2 SYDVKM, per germline. Here the CDR3 reads CASSQRDTKNIQYF. CDR3 in DNA: TGTGCCAGCAGTCAAAGGGACACAAAAAACATTCAGTACTTC.

This clonotype was found many times. The chain links TRBV20-1 to TRBJ2-3; TRBD2 aligns across 9 bases. Trimming at V came to 0 bases and at J to 1 base, leaving 2 bases not matched to a gene. The germline gives CDR1 DFQATT, CDR2 SNEGSKA (reference sequence). The CDR3 loop spans 15 amino acids. The CDR3, as DNA: TGCAGTGCTAGAGAGATAGCGGGGGGCACAGATACGCAGTATTTT. Residues: CSAREIAGGTDTQYF.

In this sample, this clonotype turned up many times. The chain recombines TRBV7-9 with TRBJ1-1; D not resolved. Trimming pared 4 bases from V and 7 bases from J, leaving 22 bases between. This CDR3 is 16 amino acids long. Germline-derived CDR1 and CDR2 are SEHNR and FQNEAQ (reference sequence). CDR3 in amino acids: CASSSELGPGSVEAFF. The CDR3 bases are TGTGCCAGCAGCTCCGAGTTGGGCCCCGGGTCTGTTGAAGCTTTCTTT.

This clonotype occurred a few times. V and J are TRBV12-5 and TRBJ2-1; D gene ambiguous. The CDR3 length is 14 residues. V dropped 6 bases and J dropped 0 bases, with 9 bases sitting between them. Germline values: CDR1 LGHNT, CDR2 FRNRAP. The CDR3 region has the DNA TGTGCTAGTGGGGCGAGGAGCTCCTACAATGAGCAGTTCTTC. Amino acid sequence: CASGARSSYNEQFF.

The chain links TRBV12-3 or TRBV12-4 to TRBJ1-1, with TRBD1 as a possible D gene (5 bases). The CDR3 consists of 13 residues. V lost 7 bases and J lost 7, with 16 bases in between. The CDR3 DNA is TGTGCCAGCACCTCCCCCCTGGGGGGTGAAGCTTTCTTT. This codes for CASTSPLGGEAFF.

This clonotype has more than one count but fewer than ten. This sequence joins TRBV7-2 and TRBJ2-6, with D possibly matching TRBD2 (7 bases). Germline CDR1 and CDR2: SGHTA and FQGNSA. V shed 8 bases and J shed 2 bases, with 13 bases lying between them. This CDR3 region has 15 residues. The CDR3 region is CASVSGGAGANVLTF. The CDR3 nucleotides read TGTGCCAGCGTATCGGGGGGCGCTGGGGCCAACGTCCTGACTTTC.